Listed below are T cell receptor beta chains from one sample, sequenced in a study of glioma-infiltrating T cells. In TCRdb, the multiplex PCR reads were re-called with MiXCR into one record per CDR3 protein. This sample carries more than 95,000 distinct CDR3 sequences, around 28% of them seen once, and the ten largest clones take 44%. Sequencing input: glioma tissue, nonneoplastic brain tissue, or PBMCs (not recorded which). Every receptor here comes from a human donor with low-grade glioma or glioblastoma, undergoing nonglioma brain surgery, or in good health (not recorded which). Both conserved end residues are part of each CDR3. The D gene is left open where the match is weak.

D gene	V gene	CDR3 protein
TRBD1	TRBV7-2	CASSPPGGQGNQPQHF
TRBD1	TRBV6-1	CASTPGQGKQFF
NA	TRBV20-1	CSARYSNSNQPQHF
NA	TRBV7-2	CTSSLRFSGSYEQYF
NA	TRBV28	CASSLAGYEQYF
NA	TRBV7-9	CASSLVGQAQDTQYF
TRBD2	TRBV28	CASSETSGRYQETQYF
TRBD1	TRBV3-1	CASGSQGVQYF
NA	TRBV4-3	CASSQDFQPYNEQFF
NA	TRBV7-9	CASSLAAQGGSQHF
NA	TRBV28	CASSLDRLTEAFF
NA	TRBV6-4	CASSEELGRSTDTQYF
TRBD1	TRBV10-3	CAISDRGRSYGYTF
NA	TRBV19	CASRSGHLHEQYF
NA	TRBV27	CASSSLPTGTYEQYF
NA	TRBV12-3/TRBV12-4	CASSLGKYHEQYF
NA	TRBV28	CASSLRTAMNTEAFF